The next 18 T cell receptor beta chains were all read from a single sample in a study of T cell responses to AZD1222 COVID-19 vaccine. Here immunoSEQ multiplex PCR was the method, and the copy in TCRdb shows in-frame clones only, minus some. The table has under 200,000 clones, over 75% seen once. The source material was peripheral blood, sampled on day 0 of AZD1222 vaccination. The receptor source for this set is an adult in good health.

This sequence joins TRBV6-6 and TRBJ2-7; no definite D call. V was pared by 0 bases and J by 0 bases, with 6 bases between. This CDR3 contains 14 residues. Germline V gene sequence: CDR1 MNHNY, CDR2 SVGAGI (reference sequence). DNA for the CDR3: TGTGCCAGCAGTTACTCCTTCATCTCCTACGAGCAGTACTTC. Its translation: CASSYSFISYEQYF.

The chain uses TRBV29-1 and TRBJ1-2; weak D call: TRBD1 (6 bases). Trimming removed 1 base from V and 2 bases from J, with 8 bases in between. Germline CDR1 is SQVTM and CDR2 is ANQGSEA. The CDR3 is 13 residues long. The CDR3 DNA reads TGCAGCGTTGAAGGGGGGGCGAACTATGGCTACACCTTC. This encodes CSVEGGANYGYTF.

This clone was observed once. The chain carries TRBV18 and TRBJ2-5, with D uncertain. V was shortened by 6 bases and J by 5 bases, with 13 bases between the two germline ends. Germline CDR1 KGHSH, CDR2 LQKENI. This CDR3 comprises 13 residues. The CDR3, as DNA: TGTGCCAGCTCCCCTGGCCTGGGGGAGACCCAGTACTTC. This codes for CASSPGLGETQYF.

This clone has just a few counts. CDR3 residues: CSVEYYLGSAIKSSGNTIYF. CDR3 coding DNA: TGCAGCGTTGAATACTACCTCGGGTCAGCTATTAAGAGCTCTGGAAACACCATATATTTT. This rearrangement joins TRBV29-1 to TRBJ1-3; no definite D call. CDR1 is SQVTM and CDR2 is ANQGSEA in the germline V gene. The CDR3 consists of 20 residues. The V and J ends lost 2 bases and 0 bases respectively, with 26 bases between them.

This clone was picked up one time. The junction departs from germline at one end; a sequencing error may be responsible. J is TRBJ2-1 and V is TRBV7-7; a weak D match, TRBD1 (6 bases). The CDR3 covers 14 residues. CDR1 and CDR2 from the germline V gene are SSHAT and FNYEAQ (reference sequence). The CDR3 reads CASSPRPGDVQQFF. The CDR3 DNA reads TGTGCTAGCAGCCCCCGGCCAGGGGATGTACAGCAGTTCTTC.

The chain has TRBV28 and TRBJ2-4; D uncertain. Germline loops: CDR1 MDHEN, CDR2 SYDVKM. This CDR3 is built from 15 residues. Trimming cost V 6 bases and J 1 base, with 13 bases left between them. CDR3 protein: CASSPFTSAKNIQYF. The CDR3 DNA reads TGTGCCAGCAGCCCATTTACTTCGGCCAAAAACATTCAGTACTTC. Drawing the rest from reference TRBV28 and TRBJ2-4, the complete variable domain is DVKVTQSSRYLVKRTGEKVFLECVQDMDHENMFWYRQDPGLGLRLIYFSYDVKMKEKGDIPEGYSVSREKKERFSLILESASTNQTSMYLCASSPFTSAKNIQYFGAGTRLSVL.

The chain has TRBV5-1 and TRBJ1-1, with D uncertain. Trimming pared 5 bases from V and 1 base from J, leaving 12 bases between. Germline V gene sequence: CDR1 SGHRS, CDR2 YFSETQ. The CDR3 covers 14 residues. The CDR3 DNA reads TGCGCCAGCAGTTATCTGGAACCGAACACTGAAGCTTTCTTT. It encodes CASSYLEPNTEAFF.

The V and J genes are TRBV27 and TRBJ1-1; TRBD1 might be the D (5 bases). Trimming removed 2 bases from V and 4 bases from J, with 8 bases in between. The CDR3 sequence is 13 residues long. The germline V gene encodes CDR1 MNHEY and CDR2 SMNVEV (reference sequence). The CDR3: CASSLTRGTEAFF. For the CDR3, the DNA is TGTGCCAGCAGTTTAACGAGGGGCACTGAAGCTTTCTTT.

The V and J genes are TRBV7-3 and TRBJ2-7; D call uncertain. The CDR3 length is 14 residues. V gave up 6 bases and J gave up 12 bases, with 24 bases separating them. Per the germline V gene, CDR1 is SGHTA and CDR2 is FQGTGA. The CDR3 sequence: CASRLAASSGVPYF. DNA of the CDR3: TGTGCCAGCAGACTCGCAGCATCCTCAGGAGTCCCGTACTTC.

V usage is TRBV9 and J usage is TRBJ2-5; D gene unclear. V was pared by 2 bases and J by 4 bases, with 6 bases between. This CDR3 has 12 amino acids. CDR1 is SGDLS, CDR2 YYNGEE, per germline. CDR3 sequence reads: CASSVEGETQYF. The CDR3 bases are TGTGCCAGCAGCGTGGAAGGAGAGACCCAGTACTTC. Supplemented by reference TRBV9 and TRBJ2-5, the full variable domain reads DSGVTQTPKHLITATGQRVTLRCSPRSGDLSVYWYQQSLDQGLQFLIQYYNGEERAKGNILERFSAQQFPDLHSELNLSSLELGDSALYFCASSVEGETQYFGPGTRLLVL.

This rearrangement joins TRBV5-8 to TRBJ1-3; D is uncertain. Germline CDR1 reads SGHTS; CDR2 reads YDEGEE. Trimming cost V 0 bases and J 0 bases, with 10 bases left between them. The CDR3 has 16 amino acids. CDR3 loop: CASSLEGTHSGNTIYF. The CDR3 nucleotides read TGTGCCAGCAGCTTGGAAGGCACGCACTCTGGAAACACCATATATTTT.

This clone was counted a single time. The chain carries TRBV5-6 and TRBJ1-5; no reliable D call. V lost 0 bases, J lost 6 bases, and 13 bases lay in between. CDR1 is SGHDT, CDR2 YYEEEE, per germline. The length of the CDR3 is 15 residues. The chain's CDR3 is CASSLGVWVGQPQHF. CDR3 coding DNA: TGTGCCAGCAGCTTGGGGGTATGGGTAGGTCAGCCCCAGCATTTT.

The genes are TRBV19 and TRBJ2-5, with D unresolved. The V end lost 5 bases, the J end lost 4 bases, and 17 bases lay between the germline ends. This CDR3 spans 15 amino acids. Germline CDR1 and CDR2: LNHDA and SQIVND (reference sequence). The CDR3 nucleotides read TGTGCCAGTAGTCCAAGCCCGACAAAAATAGAGACCCAGTACTTC. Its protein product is CASSPSPTKIETQYF.

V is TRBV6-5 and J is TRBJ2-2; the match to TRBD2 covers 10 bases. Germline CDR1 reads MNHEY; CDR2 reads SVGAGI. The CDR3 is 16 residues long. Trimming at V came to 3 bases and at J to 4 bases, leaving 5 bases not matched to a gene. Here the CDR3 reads CASSYLAGDGTGELFF. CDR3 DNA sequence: TGTGCCAGCAGTTATCTAGCGGGGGACGGCACCGGGGAGCTGTTTTTT.

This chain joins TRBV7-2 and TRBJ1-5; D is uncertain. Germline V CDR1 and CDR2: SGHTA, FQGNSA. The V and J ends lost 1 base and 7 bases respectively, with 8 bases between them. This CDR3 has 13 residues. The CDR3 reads CASSLDLLQPQHF. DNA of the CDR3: TGTGCCAGCAGCTTAGACTTACTGCAGCCCCAGCATTTT. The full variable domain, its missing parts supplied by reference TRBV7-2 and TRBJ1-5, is GAGVSQSPSNKVTEKGKDVELRCDPISGHTALYWYRQSLGQGLEFLIYFQGNSAPDKSGLPSDRFSAERTGGSVSTLTIQRTQQEDSAVYLCASSLDLLQPQHFGDGTRLSIL.

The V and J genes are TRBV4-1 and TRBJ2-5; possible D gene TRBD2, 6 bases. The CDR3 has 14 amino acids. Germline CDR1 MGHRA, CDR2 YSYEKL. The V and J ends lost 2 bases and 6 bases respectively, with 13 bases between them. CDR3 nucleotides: TGCGCCAGCAGCCAATTATGGGGGAGGAAGACCCAGTACTTC. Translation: CASSQLWGRKTQYF.

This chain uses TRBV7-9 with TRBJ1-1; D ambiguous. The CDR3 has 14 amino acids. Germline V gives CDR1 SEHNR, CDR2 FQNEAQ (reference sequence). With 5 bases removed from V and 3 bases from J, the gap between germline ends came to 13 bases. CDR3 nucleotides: TGTGCCAGCAGCCACAGTGGGCGATACACTGAAGCTTTCTTT. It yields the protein CASSHSGRYTEAFF.

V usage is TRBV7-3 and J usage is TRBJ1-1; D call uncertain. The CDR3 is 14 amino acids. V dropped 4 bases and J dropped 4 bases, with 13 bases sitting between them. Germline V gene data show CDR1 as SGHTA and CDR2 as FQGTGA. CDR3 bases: TGTGCCAGCAGCTCCCAACTCGGGAGCACTGAAGCTTTCTTT. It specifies CASSSQLGSTEAFF. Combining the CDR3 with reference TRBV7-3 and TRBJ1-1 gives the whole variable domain GAGVSQTPSNKVTEKGKYVELRCDPISGHTALYWYRQSLGQGPEFLIYFQGTGAADDSGLPNDRFFAVRPEGSVSTLKIQRTERGDSAVYLCASSSQLGSTEAFFGQGTRLTVV.